This is a list of T cell receptor beta chains from one sample in a study of blood T cell repertoires in COVID-19. Sequencing used immunoSEQ multiplex PCR; TCRdb keeps in-frame clones, though not all of them. Of just over 300,000 clones in the sample, around 91% were seen once. The sample was PBMCs or T cells enriched from blood (not recorded which). The receptors shown here come from a woman aged 40 to 50 who had recovered from COVID-19. Both conserved end residues are trimmed from each CDR3.

V gene	J gene	CDR3 protein
TRBV28	TRBJ2-1	ASSLLDGVTEQF
TRBV6-4	TRBJ2-1	ASSDQPGSYNEQF
TRBV14	TRBJ2-7	ASSQSSSGGAYEQY
TRBV6-5	TRBJ2-5	ASSIGGGRGTQY
TRBV7-6	TRBJ2-5	ASSLVSGRETQY
TRBV3-1/TRBV3-2	TRBJ2-2	ASSQARTGELF
TRBV18	TRBJ2-7	ASSPPADRVEQY
TRBV21-1	TRBJ1-6	ATATGALRPLH
TRBV3-1/TRBV3-2	TRBJ2-7	ASSREQGALNSEQY
TRBV28	TRBJ1-2	ASQAGNYGYT
TRBV4-2	TRBJ2-3	ASSQEISGTFPTDTQY
TRBV11-2	TRBJ2-7	ASSLDFGGGQY
TRBV7-2	TRBJ2-7	ASSSRVGRENYEQY
TRBV21-1	TRBJ2-7	ASSTARVAYEQY
TRBV10-1	TRBJ2-1	ASSVSGGFEQF
TRBV7-2	TRBJ1-2	ASSFDRFFYGYT
TRBV28	TRBJ1-2	ASSLGGPTYGYT
TRBV5-1	TRBJ2-2	ASSLASGGTGELF
TRBV27	TRBJ2-2	ASSSSGGATGELF
TRBV28	TRBJ1-4	ASRGTGLGEKLF
TRBV2	TRBJ2-5	ASSEGLDTETQY
TRBV2	TRBJ2-3	ASSEAGGQGY
TRBV2	TRBJ1-2	ASSPRGRDYGYT
TRBV10-1	TRBJ2-7	ASGTGTYEQY
TRBV13	TRBJ2-3	ASSLAGGPGDTQY
TRBV7-6	TRBJ2-2	ASSLQGARSTGELF
TRBV18	TRBJ2-5	ASSPLGVPETQY
TRBV5-1	TRBJ2-7	ASSLAPYEQY
TRBV12-5	TRBJ2-2	ASGRTVDTGELF
TRBV4-3	TRBJ2-3	ASSQDRAGATDTQY
TRBV19	TRBJ2-1	ASSRQGFSYNEQF
TRBV30	TRBJ2-7	ALWGGKGEQY
TRBV30	TRBJ2-5	AWSKVASQETQY